The rows below give T cell receptor beta chains drawn from one sample of a study of beta chain features in type 1 diabetes. Assay used: immunoSEQ multiplex PCR; TCRdb lists only in-frame clones, some missing. The repertoire consists of hundreds of thousands of clones, with roughly 31% occurring once and the leading ten covering roughly 0.066%. The specimen was naive CD4+ T cells from blood. The receptors stem from a man younger than 35 in good health. CDR3s include the opening cysteine and the closing phenylalanine or tryptophan. Fields, in order: clone size, V gene, J gene, D gene, CDR3 protein, CDR3 DNA. D genes are given only for firm matches. Expanded clones get a size class; other rows say once, few or many, or leave the size out.

.,TRBV2,TRBJ2-7,TRBD2,CASSDSSGSYEQYF,TGTGCCAGCAGTGACTCTAGCGGGAGCTACGAGCAGTACTTC
few,TRBV5-1,TRBJ2-5,TRBD2,CASRTSGSSGETQYF,TGCGCCAGCAGGACTAGCGGGTCCTCAGGGGAGACCCAGTACTTC
.,TRBV28,TRBJ1-1,TRBD1,CASRDRAEKAFF,TGTGCCAGCAGAGACAGGGCGGAGAAAGCTTTCTTT
few,TRBV30,TRBJ1-1,.,CAWSVRRVNTEAFF,TGTGCCTGGAGTGTACGCAGGGTGAACACTGAAGCTTTCTTT
few,TRBV6-5,TRBJ2-1,.,CASSYGGGPYNEQFF,TGTGCCAGCAGTTACGGTGGGGGTCCCTACAATGAGCAGTTCTTC
few,TRBV29-1,TRBJ2-3,.,CSDGRTDTQYF,TGCAGCGACGGACGCACAGATACGCAGTATTTT
.,TRBV6-5,TRBJ2-2,.,CASSYGFGELFF,TGTGCCAGCAGTTATGGATTTGGGGAGCTGTTTTTT
.,TRBV7-9,TRBJ2-7,.,CASSQGVYEQYF,TGTGCCAGCAGCCAAGGAGTCTACGAGCAGTACTTC
.,TRBV4-3,TRBJ2-1,TRBD2,CASSQLPLAGGYNEQFF,TGCGCCAGCAGCCAACTACCACTAGCGGGAGGGTACAATGAGCAGTTCTTC
.,TRBV9,TRBJ2-1,TRBD2,CASSVEPGLAPLNEQFF,TGTGCCAGCAGCGTAGAACCGGGACTAGCGCCTCTAAATGAGCAGTTCTTC
.,TRBV2,TRBJ2-5,.,CASSARDQETQYF,TGTGCCAGCAGCGCCAGGGACCAAGAGACCCAGTACTTC
.,TRBV7-6,TRBJ2-3,TRBD2,CASSPRLAGFGTDTQYF,TGTGCCAGCAGCCCCCGACTAGCGGGGTTTGGCACAGATACGCAGTATTTT
.,TRBV14,TRBJ2-3,TRBD2,CASSLLAGADTQYF,TGTGCCAGCAGTCTACTAGCGGGAGCAGATACGCAGTATTTT
few,TRBV4-3,TRBJ1-1,.,CASSQASSTEAFF,TGCGCCAGCAGCCAGGCCAGTAGCACTGAAGCTTTCTTT
.,TRBV7-2,TRBJ1-4,TRBD1,CASSSTGREKLFF,TGTGCCAGCAGCTCGACAGGGCGGGAAAAACTGTTTTTT
few,TRBV7-7,TRBJ2-1,.,CASSLEWGSYNEQFF,TGTGCTAGCAGCTTAGAATGGGGCTCATACAATGAGCAGTTCTTC
.,TRBV30,TRBJ1-6,.,CAWISAGVLNSPLHF,TGTGCCTGGATTTCGGCAGGAGTCCTTAATTCACCCCTCCACTTT
few,TRBV10-3,TRBJ2-7,.,CAISERGTSYEQYF,TGTGCCATCAGTGAACGGGGCACCTCCTACGAGCAGTACTTC
few,TRBV4-1,TRBJ2-4,.,CASRSLNIQYF,TGCGCCAGTCGCAGCCTCAACATTCAGTACTTC
.,TRBV7-2,TRBJ2-7,.,CASSLETGTYEQYF,TGTGCCAGCAGCTTAGAGACGGGAACCTACGAGCAGTACTTC
few,TRBV9,TRBJ1-3,.,CASSVRDSGNTIYF,TGTGCCAGCAGCGTACGAGATTCTGGAAACACCATATATTTT
few,TRBV18,TRBJ2-3,.,CASSPGGFATDTQYF,TGTGCCAGCTCACCGGGGGGATTCGCTACAGATACGCAGTATTTT
.,TRBV7-2,TRBJ2-3,.,CASSQLLGTQYF,TGTGCCAGCAGCCAGCTTCTAGGTACGCAGTATTTT
.,TRBV7-2,TRBJ2-7,.,CASSRTYEQYF,TGTGCCAGCAGCCGGACCTACGAGCAGTACTTC
.,TRBV5-4,TRBJ2-5,.,CASSQASGFRETQYF,TGCGCCAGCAGCCAAGCCTCAGGGTTTCGAGAGACCCAGTACTTC
.,TRBV5-1,TRBJ2-5,TRBD2,CASSLATSSETQYF,TGCGCCAGCAGCTTGGCGACTAGCTCGGAGACCCAGTACTTC
.,TRBV29-1,TRBJ2-7,TRBD2,CSAQREVSYEQYF,TGCAGCGCCCAGCGGGAGGTTTCCTACGAGCAGTACTTC
.,TRBV9,TRBJ2-1,.,CASSDLRDGGKGEQFF,TGTGCCAGCAGCGACCTCCGGGACGGAGGGAAAGGTGAGCAGTTCTTC
.,TRBV15,TRBJ2-7,.,CATSGRTGSYEQYF,TGTGCCACCAGCGGAAGGACTGGCTCCTACGAGCAGTACTTC
.,TRBV28,TRBJ1-2,.,CASSFTPTDGYTF,TGTGCCAGCAGTTTTACACCTACGGATGGCTACACCTTC
.,TRBV30,TRBJ1-4,.,CAWKRRDGREKLFF,TGTGCCTGGAAAAGGAGGGATGGACGAGAAAAACTGTTTTTT
.,TRBV7-2,TRBJ2-1,.,CASSSETGHPTNEQFF,TGTGCCAGCAGCTCAGAAACGGGACACCCCACAAATGAGCAGTTCTTC
.,TRBV7-9,TRBJ2-2,TRBD2,CASSTQRSSGDNRELFF,TGTGCCAGCAGCACCCAGAGGTCTAGCGGAGACAACCGGGAGCTGTTTTTT
.,TRBV7-2,TRBJ2-3,TRBD2,CASSLSAGGTDTQYF,TGTGCCAGCAGCTTATCAGCGGGAGGCACAGATACGCAGTATTTT
.,TRBV7-2,TRBJ2-3,.,CASSSTDTQYF,TGTGCCAGCAGCTCCACAGATACGCAGTATTTT
.,TRBV9,TRBJ1-3,.,CASSNSYSAGNTIYF,TGTGCCAGCAGTAATTCTTACTCCGCTGGAAACACCATATATTTT
few,TRBV29-1,TRBJ2-2,TRBD2,CSVIRLAGGSGELFF,TGCAGCGTGATCCGACTAGCGGGAGGATCCGGGGAGCTGTTTTTT
.,TRBV6-6,TRBJ1-5,.,CASSSLGSPPQHF,TGTGCCAGCAGTTCCTTAGGGTCTCCGCCCCAGCATTTT
few,TRBV4-3,TRBJ2-5,.,CASSQDRQGSETQYF,TGCGCCAGCAGCCAAGATCGGCAGGGATCAGAGACCCAGTACTTC
.,TRBV6-5,TRBJ2-3,.,CASWRDSTDTQYF,TGTGCCAGCTGGAGGGACAGCACAGATACGCAGTATTTT
few,TRBV7-9,TRBJ2-5,TRBD2,CASSLGLAGIQETQYF,TGTGCCAGCAGCTTAGGTCTAGCGGGAATTCAAGAGACCCAGTACTTC
few,TRBV7-3,TRBJ2-1,.,CASSLRPRDGEQFF,TGTGCCAGCAGCTTAAGGCCCCGCGACGGGGAGCAGTTCTTC
.,TRBV7-2,TRBJ2-7,.,CASSPTGFREQYF,TGTGCCAGCAGCCCGACAGGTTTCAGGGAGCAGTACTTC
.,TRBV4-3,TRBJ2-1,.,CASSQDTLLYEQFF,TGCGCCAGCAGCCAAGATACCCTTCTCTACGAGCAGTTCTTC
few,TRBV27,TRBJ2-7,TRBD1,CASSFYDRVGEQYF,TGTGCCAGCAGTTTCTACGACAGGGTGGGCGAGCAGTACTTC